Reported below is one T cell receptor (beta chain). The record originates from a study of blood T cell repertoires in COVID-19. Profiled with immunoSEQ multiplex PCR; TCRdb holds only in-frame clones, not every one. The data show about 140,000 clones, roughly 88% seen once. Germline V gene lookup returns CDR1 MNHEY and CDR2 SVGEGT. This CDR3 has 20 residues. Trimming cost V 2 bases and J 0 bases; bases outside gene matches: 13. The receptor was isolated from a man aged 55 to 69 with active or convalescent COVID-19. This chain links TRBV6-2 or TRBV6-3 with TRBJ2-3, with 11 bases fitting TRBD2. The specimen sequenced was peripheral blood. DNA for the CDR3: TGTGCCAGCAGTTACCCGGCTAGCGGGGGGAAAACACGGAGCACAGATACGCAGTATTTT. Protein: CASSYPASGGKTRSTDTQYF.